Described below is a single T cell receptor (beta chain) sequence and its context. Its antigen is not identified. The J segment lost 4 bases and the V segment lost 5 bases, leaving 16 bases of the junction unmatched. There are 17 residues in the CDR3. Germline V gives CDR1 MNHEY, CDR2 SMNVEV (reference sequence). The sample is drawn from a study of cytomegalovirus exposure and HLA in healthy donors. Study-level findings and limits: Available immune exposure information was restricted to CMV serostatus only. Of the V segments, some could not be distinguished, including TRBV6-2 and TRBV6-3, and were excluded. Rates of TCR association differed by HLA locus in a later analysis, with DRB1 highest and HLA-C lowest.

In the PCR, 60 Vbeta and 13 Jbeta primers were used. The protocol was immunoSEQ multiplex PCR, while the TCRdb copy is restricted to in-frame clones and leaves out a portion. Of under 200,000 clones in the sample, approximately 80% are singletons; the top ten hold 6.3%. Source material: PBMCs. This sequence was found in a male donor in good health and CMV-seropositive. The chain employs TRBV27 and TRBJ1-1, with TRBD1 matching 7 bases. This chain's CDR3 is CASSPYWGSTGLTEAFF. The CDR3 DNA sequence: TGTGCCAGCAGTCCATATTGGGGATCGACAGGGCTCACTGAAGCTTTCTTT.